What follows is one T cell receptor (beta chain) and its context. This sample was taken from a study of response to subunit inactivated influenza vaccine. TCRdb reprocessed the RT-PCR reads with MiXCR, giving one entry per CDR3 protein. The table lists around 500,000 distinct CDR3 sequences, approximately 11% of them singletons, with about an eighth in the top ten. Germline V gives CDR1 SNHLY, CDR2 FYNNEI. CDR3 size: 15 residues. With 2 bases removed from V and 1 base from J, the gap between germline ends came to 11 bases. V is TRBV2 and J is TRBJ1-1, with TRBD1 as a possible D gene (5 bases). The TCR was taken from a man aged 45-65 years who received an inactivated influenza vaccine. The material sequenced was PBMCs from blood, taken about 40 days after vaccination. The CDR3 DNA is TGTGCCAGCAGTGAAAGGTGGGGCAAGAACACTGAAGCTTTCTTT. It is translated as CASSERWGKNTEAFF.